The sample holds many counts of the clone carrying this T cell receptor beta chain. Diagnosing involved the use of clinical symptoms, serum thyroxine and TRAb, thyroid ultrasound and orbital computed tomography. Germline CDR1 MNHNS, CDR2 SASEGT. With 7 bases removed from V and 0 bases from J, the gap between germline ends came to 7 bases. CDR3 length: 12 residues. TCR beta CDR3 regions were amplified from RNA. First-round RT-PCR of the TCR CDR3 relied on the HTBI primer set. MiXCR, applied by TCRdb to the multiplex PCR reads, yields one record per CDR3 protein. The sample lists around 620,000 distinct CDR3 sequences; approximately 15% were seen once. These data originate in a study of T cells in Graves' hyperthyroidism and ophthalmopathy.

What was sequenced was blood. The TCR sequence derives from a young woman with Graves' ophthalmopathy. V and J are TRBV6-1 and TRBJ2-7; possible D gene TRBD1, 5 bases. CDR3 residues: CASKGPSYEQYF. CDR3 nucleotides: TGTGCCAGCAAGGGGCCCTCCTACGAGCAGTACTTC.